A selection of T cell receptor beta chains follows, all from one sample in a study of T cells expressing NK-cell markers. No DNA is given; TCRdb re-called the 5' RACE reads and lists each CDR3 protein once. The sample table sets out some 440,000 distinct CDR3 sequences. Input material: blood T cells: a sorted CD56 or NKG2C T cell subset, CD4+ or CD8+ T cells, or bulk PBMC T cells (not recorded which). These TCRs come from a woman between 45 and 65 years old in good health. The CDR3 runs from the conserved cysteine through the conserved F or W.

j_gene	v_gene	len	CDR3aa
TRBJ2-3	TRBV5-1	16	CASSAGTSPDTDTQYF
TRBJ2-3	TRBV28	15	CASSQQQPSADTQYF
TRBJ2-7	TRBV5-1	15	CASSSTQTGAYEQYF
TRBJ2-4	TRBV28	16	CASLDSDRVAKNIQYF
TRBJ1-1	TRBV19	16	CASSIIRGAMNTEAFF
TRBJ2-1	TRBV11-2	17	CASSFNPAGGGYNEQFF
TRBJ2-5	TRBV11-3	13	CASSFAPLETQYF
TRBJ1-4	TRBV12-3/TRBV12-4	14	CASSQRNGYEKLFF
TRBJ2-7	TRBV7-9	14	CASSLGYGGYEQYF
TRBJ1-1	TRBV2	13	CASSVDRGGEAFF
TRBJ1-2	TRBV10-3	14	CAISKTAGNYGYTF
TRBJ2-1	TRBV9	16	CASSHSGGRPYNEQFF
TRBJ1-4	TRBV29-1	15	CSVVGDQSTNEKLFF
TRBJ2-2	TRBV5-1	17	CASSFGVKGLAPGELFF
TRBJ2-2	TRBV14	15	CASSPWDRLTGELFF
TRBJ2-2	TRBV5-1	12	CASSRDRRELFF
TRBJ2-1	TRBV3-1	15	CASSQGLAATLLLFF
TRBJ2-3	TRBV12-3/TRBV12-4	15	CASSLGGGPNDTQYF
TRBJ2-1	TRBV7-9	17	CASIKARAGKSHHEQFF
TRBJ2-7	TRBV12-3/TRBV12-4	13	CASKKGQSYEQYF
TRBJ2-1	TRBV6-6	14	CASSGDLSPSKQFF
TRBJ2-2	TRBV11-2	15	CASTHGVAGTGELFF
TRBJ2-3	TRBV24-1	13	CATRDLITDTQYF
TRBJ2-3	TRBV6-6	15	CASSPLAGASDTQYF
TRBJ2-1	TRBV15	16	CATSSSGTGEYNEQFF
TRBJ2-1	TRBV7-8	15	CASSFQGRAYNEQFF
TRBJ2-5	TRBV11-2	17	CASSSSLLATIQETQYF
TRBJ2-7	TRBV12-3/TRBV12-4	12	CASSTSPYEQYF
TRBJ2-2	TRBV18	15	CASDSRPANTGELFF
TRBJ1-2	TRBV12-3/TRBV12-4	14	CASSFGAGFYGYTF
TRBJ2-5	TRBV12-3/TRBV12-4	18	CASNHGGLGQGAKETQYF
TRBJ2-1	TRBV5-6	16	CASSRGLAGLYNEQFF
TRBJ2-7	TRBV3-1	15	CASRGMGRDFYEQYF
TRBJ2-1	TRBV6-1	14	CASSVGGRAGEQFF
TRBJ2-1	TRBV12-3/TRBV12-4	15	CASGTSSSDYNEQFF
TRBJ2-4	TRBV7-9	17	CASSLVSAYGAKNIQYF
TRBJ1-1	TRBV7-3	14	CASRLQGYLTEAFF
TRBJ2-2	TRBV7-8	19	CASSLVRGKREGGTGELFF
TRBJ2-2	TRBV5-5	15	CASSSLALNTGELFF
TRBJ2-2	TRBV4-2	15	CASSHGTSKTGELFF
TRBJ2-2	TRBV4-1	17	CASSQGLAGVVSGELFF
TRBJ1-5	TRBV30	14	CAWRKGTGNQPQHF
TRBJ2-1	TRBV4-1	13	CASSQETYNEQFF
TRBJ2-3	TRBV18	13	CASSPETGDTQYF
TRBJ2-3	TRBV2	16	CASLPSLARSTDTQYF
TRBJ2-1	TRBV7-2	14	CASSTTGAINEQFF
TRBJ2-2	TRBV10-3	14	CATRGAGESGELFF